One T cell receptor (beta chain) is described in this entry. What antigen it recognizes has not been identified. Base qualities are missing; no much larger clone stands one base away. The CDR3 regions of human TCRbeta chains were analyzed by immunosequencing. The authors' analysis ran thus. Repertoire TCRs were matched against a reference library of SARS-CoV-2-specific TCRs generated with the MIRA antigen-specificity platform. Breadth was defined as the fraction of unique TCRs that were SARS-CoV-2-associated, and depth was defined as the fraction of total T cells that were SARS-CoV-2-associated. Each spike-specific TCR was assigned to its reactive spike region and to a CD4 or CD8 class using the MIRA data. Log10-transformed breadth and depth values were compared by one-way ANOVA with Sidak's multiple comparisons tests. The table was pulled from immuneACCESS by TCRdb, which kept in-frame rearrangements only. Such tables lose some clones; where checked, under half of the loss comes from unresolved V genes, and the rest has no known cause. For V, J and clone size, that table is used; D and trimming come from the DNA. This sample has 65,000 to 90,000 clones in its table, and around 88% of those were observed once. About a fifth of the sample goes to the ten largest clones.

The record originates from a study of T cell responses to AZD1222 COVID-19 vaccine (dated by TCRdb to the early 2020s). Some background on the complete study: Because spike-specific TCR depth and breadth did not differ between the two schedules, AZD1222 recipients who got a second dose at roughly 4 weeks were pooled with those who got a second dose at roughly 12 weeks. A total of about 240 trial participants underwent TCR sequencing, of whom some 210 received two doses of AZD1222 and some 26 received two doses of the MenACWY control vaccine. Trial participants were enrolled by age into subgroups of 18-55, 56-69 and 70-plus years, and about 150, 27 and 61 TCR-sequenced participants, respectively, were included in these subgroups.

Trimming costs V 5 bases and J 1 base, and their ends lie 12 bases apart. The cysteine opens and the phenylalanine closes a CDR3 of 15 amino acids. The retained sequence is limited to the CDR3, 45 bases, with the frame set at the first base. CDR1 and CDR2 (SGHTA, FQGNSA) derive from the germline V gene. Results and caveats for the whole study, not just this receptor: The whole spike protein was spanned by vaccine-associated CD4 TCRs, and dominant responses were seen in regions 160-218 and 743-854. Conclusions about previously exposed vaccinees are limited, since just 5 to 7 AZD1222 recipients were seropositive for SARS-CoV-2 at baseline. Participants were mostly white British and included more females than males, and it was suggested by the authors that clonal diversity may have been underestimated. The 56-69-year group was small, and its depth increase did not reach significance, likely because of low power. Spike-specific TCR breadth and depth rose significantly after two AZD1222 doses compared with day 0 and with MenACWY recipients. Epitopes outside the regions mutated in the B.1.351 and B.1.1.7 variants were reportedly recognized by nearly half of the unique spike-specific TCRs. Because no samples from the day 14 peak response were available, repertoires could be characterized only after the peak T cell response.

What the time point label conveys for this sample: baseline before first vaccination. The vaccinee samples were drawn from two UK trials, COV001 and COV002, one of which was a single-blind randomized controlled phase 2/3 trial testing AZD1222 (ChAdOx1 nCoV-19) in healthy adults. Trial participant PBMC samples were collected at day 0 and day 28 after the second dose for TCRbeta chain sequencing. Sequenced material: peripheral blood, taken on day 0 of AZD1222 vaccination. This sequence uses TRBV7-2 and TRBJ1-5; possibly the D gene is TRBD1, per 5 matching bases. The clonotype was recovered from an adult in good health. The nucleotide sequence is TGTGCCAGCAGCGAACAGGTAGTCAGCAATCAGCCCCAGCATTTT. The encoded protein is CASSEQVVSNQPQHF.